Listed below are T cell receptor beta chains from one sample, sequenced in a study of Graves' ophthalmopathy and Graves' hyperthyroidism. TCRdb itself ran the multiplex PCR reads through MiXCR, one entry per CDR3 protein. The sample yields roughly 220,000 distinct CDR3 sequences, around 50% seen once. Input material: peripheral blood. These TCRs come from an adult man with Graves' ophthalmopathy. The CDR3 runs from the conserved cysteine through the conserved F or W. The order of the fields is J gene, V gene, CDR3 protein.

TRBJ1-1,TRBV10-3,CASTWTVEAEAFF
TRBJ2-7,TRBV7-9,CASRRLGYEQYF
TRBJ2-5,TRBV12-3/TRBV12-4,CASTQGREETQYF
TRBJ2-5,TRBV7-2,CASGLLGTQYF
TRBJ2-7,TRBV28,CASSLWGDEQYF
TRBJ2-7,TRBV12-3/TRBV12-4,CASSLSVRVPEQYF
TRBJ1-2,TRBV7-3,CASSLGRGPYGYTF
TRBJ1-2,TRBV25-1,CASSAGGSGYTF
TRBJ2-7,TRBV7-2,CASSSPRGGRIGNEQYF
TRBJ1-6,TRBV9,CASSVDDGTLF
TRBJ2-5,TRBV5-1,CASSLRRDQETQYF